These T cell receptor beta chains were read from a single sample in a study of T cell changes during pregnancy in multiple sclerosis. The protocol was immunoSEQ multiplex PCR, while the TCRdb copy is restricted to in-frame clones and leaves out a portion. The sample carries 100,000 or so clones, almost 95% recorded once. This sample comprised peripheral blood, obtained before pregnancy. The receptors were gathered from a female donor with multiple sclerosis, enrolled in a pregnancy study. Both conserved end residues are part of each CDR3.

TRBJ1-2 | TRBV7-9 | CASSLGGQGAVYGYTF
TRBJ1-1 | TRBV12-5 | CASGLGGNTEAFF
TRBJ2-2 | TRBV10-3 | CAISDRPSGRSGLFF
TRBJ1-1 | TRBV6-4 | CASSDSNQRTGWAEAFF
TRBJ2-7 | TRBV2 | CASRGDRRNYEQYF
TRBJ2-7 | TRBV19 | CARFSRVHEQYF
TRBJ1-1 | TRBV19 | CASSLAGTGGRTEAFF
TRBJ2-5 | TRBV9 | CASSDRSGPQETQYF
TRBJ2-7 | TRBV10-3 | CAISGYWTSGSSEQYF
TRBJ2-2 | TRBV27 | CASSPIHPGQGAVTGELFF
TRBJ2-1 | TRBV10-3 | CATAGTSGINGAYNEQFF
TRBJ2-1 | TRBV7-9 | CASSQYRGHGKAHNEQFF
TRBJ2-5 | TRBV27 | CASSPPTGTGGQETQYF
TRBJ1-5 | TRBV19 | CASVESFYSNQPQHF